This TCR beta chain was documented in a study of blood T cell repertoires in COVID-19. This clone turned up a few times. Germline CDR1 reads MNHNY; CDR2 reads SVGAGI (reference sequence). CDR3 length: 17 residues. V lost 5 bases to trimming and J lost 8 bases, with 27 bases between them. The authors' processing: Scientists estimated how many nucleated cells there were by amplifying reference gene primers. Clones were read by immunoSEQ multiplex PCR, and TCRdb kept only the in-frame ones, dropping some. Clone size and the V and J calls come from that table; the DNA yielded D and trimming. Here the sample spans more than 250,000 clones, around 87% being singletons.

The sequence was obtained from a woman under 40 who had recovered from COVID-19. The V call is TRBV6-6, the J call TRBJ1-1, with D possibly TRBD1 on 5 matching bases. Sequenced material: PBMCs or T cells enriched from blood (not recorded which). CDR3 bases: TGTGCCAGCAGTCGATGGGGGAGGGTAGGAGGTGAGTCCGAAGCTTTCTTT. Its protein product is CASSRWGRVGGESEAFF.